This TCR beta chain comes out of a study of T cells after yellow fever vaccination (dated 2019 in TCRdb). General notes on the study: The SMART-Seq v4 Ultra Low Input RNA kit was used to prepare libraries from fractions with low cell numbers. To track T-cell clones before and after primary and booster YFV17D yellow fever vaccination, bulk TCR alpha and beta repertoires were sequenced longitudinally. Two healthy male donors, one aged 18 to 29 and one aged 30 to 39 years, were included in the cohort. Bulk PBMC replicates and cell subsets were isolated from blood drawn at multiple timepoints before and after both primary and secondary immunization. What the study reported, not specific to this receptor: Because the study included only a couple of donors, the extent to which the findings can be generalized is limited. FACS-sorted repertoires could contain abundant contaminating clonotypes from the bulk population, so computational filtering was required. Compared with the primary T-cell response, the secondary T-cell response was faster but weaker, reaching its peak on day 5 rather than on day 15. Most clones expanded after primary vaccination were re-detected after the booster (just under 97% of CD4 and roughly 85% of CD8), suggesting broad memory maintenance. A small fraction of clonotypes appeared in both the CD4 and CD8 compartments, likely as a result of convergent recombination.

This clonotype was counted ten times or more. Its recognized antigen is unknown. Base qualities are not at hand, and no much larger clone is one base apart. The CDR3 runs 15 amino acids, cysteine and phenylalanine included. The CDR3 DNA has 45 bases and is translated from base 1. From V the trimming removes 3 bases and from J it removes 4 bases, while the gene matches leave 7 bases of the junction unaccounted for. CDR1 is given as SGHRS and CDR2 as YFSETQ, both from the germline V gene. This sample's treatment or condition label indicates: live attenuated yellow fever vaccine strain. PBMCs were isolated from peripheral blood using a standard Ficoll-Paque protocol. CD4 and CD8 T-cell fractions were isolated with Dynabeads CD4 and CD8 positive selection kits. RNA was extracted with TriZol from bulk PBMCs, CD4 and CD8 fractions, and dextramer-positive and dextramer-negative fractions. Synthesis of TCR cDNA relied on 5'RACE template switching, a step that introduced a universal primer site along with unique molecular identifiers. Priming for cDNA synthesis came from both the TCR alpha and TCR beta constant segments. Library amplification used two PCR steps, and the second PCR step added sample barcodes and sequencing adapters. Libraries were sequenced on Illumina HiSeq 2500 (2x100 bp) or NovaSeq (2x150 bp). Per the authors' processing: MIGEC was used to demultiplex reads and collapse the reads into UMI consensus sequences, and MiXCR was used for V(D)J alignment. Vaccine-responding clonotypes were identified with edgeR using replicate PBMC samples, with FDR below 0.01 and a log2 fold change above 5 up to day 15 being required. Each bulk clonotype was labeled CD4 or CD8 based on which sequenced repertoire, CD4 or CD8, contained the clonotype at higher abundance. TCRdb redid the processing of the public reads, applying fastp at Q25 and MiXCR, and retained in-frame beta chains. Rows merge per CDR3 protein into single entries with the most common DNA and genes. It is TCRdb's table, rather than the study itself, that gives the V and J calls and clone size. The sample profile shows 68,000 or so distinct CDR3 sequences; roughly 7.3% of them were found once. The ten largest clones capture 30% to 45% of the sample.

This receptor was obtained from a man younger than 40 who received the YFV17D yellow fever vaccine. Sequenced here: CD8+ T cells sorted from PBMCs, sampled 15 days after the yellow fever booster vaccination. Recombination joined TRBV5-1 with TRBJ1-2; 9 nucleotides in the junction match TRBD1. The DNA sequence is given as TGCGCCAGCAGCTCCGGGACAGGGACCCTCTATGGCTACACCTTC. This yields the protein CASSSGTGTLYGYTF.